This passage covers 30 T cell receptor beta chains from one sample sequenced in a study of patients and donors after allogeneic stem cell transplantation. TCRdb analysed the RT-PCR reads with MiXCR anew, one entry per CDR3 protein. The sample holds about a million distinct CDR3 sequences; 15% to 20% are singletons and the top ten take roughly 6%. The specimen was blood, either unsorted or a sorted T cell fraction (not recorded which). These TCRs come from a human donor who was either an allogeneic HSCT recipient or a stem cell or donor lymphocyte infusion donor (not recorded which). It is not recorded whose cells these are; they may come from a transplant donor.

The chain is built from TRBV2 and TRBJ2-7; 10 bases agree with TRBD1. Germline trimming cut 8 bases from V and 5 bases from J; bases unmatched to any gene: 6. Germline loops: CDR1 SNHLY, CDR2 FYNNEI. CDR3 length: 13 amino acids. CDR3 region: CASAGQGDNEQYF. For the CDR3, the DNA is TGTGCCAGCGCCGGACAGGGGGACAACGAGCAGTACTTC.

The chain links TRBV12-3 or TRBV12-4 to TRBJ2-2, with D possibly TRBD2 on 6 matching bases. This CDR3 contains 17 residues. Deletions cut 6 bases from V and 3 bases from J, with 20 bases between. This CDR3 is CASSLAGRRKDTGELFF. Here the CDR3 DNA reads TGTGCCAGCAGCTTGGCGGGGCGCAGGAAGGACACCGGGGAGCTGTTTTTT.

The chain is built from TRBV5-6 and TRBJ2-4; D possibly corresponds to TRBD1 (6 bases). There are 15 residues in the CDR3. Trimming cost V 0 bases and J 0 bases, with 7 bases left between them. CDR1 and CDR2 from the germline V gene are SGHDT and YYEEEE. In DNA form, the CDR3 reads TGTGCCAGCAGCTTGGGGGGGCAAGCCAAAAACATTCAGTACTTC. Its translation is CASSLGGQAKNIQYF.

This clonotype was seen a handful of times. The rearrangement links TRBV4-1 to TRBJ2-7; 13 bases match TRBD2. The V gene's germline CDR1 is MGHRA and CDR2 YSYEKL. Losses at the gene ends were 4 bases for V and 2 bases for J; bases not matched to a gene: 5. This CDR3 comprises 16 residues. CDR3 sequence reads: CASSPGLAGTTYEQYF. The CDR3 DNA is TGCGCCAGCAGCCCGGGACTAGCGGGAACAACCTACGAGCAGTACTTC.

This clonotype was picked up many times. This rearrangement joins TRBV20-1 to TRBJ1-5, with D unresolved. CDR1 and CDR2 from the germline V gene are DFQATT and SNEGSKA (reference sequence). V dropped 0 bases and J dropped 3 bases, with 12 bases sitting between them. This CDR3 spans 15 amino acids. The CDR3 DNA reads TGCAGTGCTAGAGATCGCGGCAAAGCCAATCAGCCCCAGCATTTT. This translates into CSARDRGKANQPQHF.

This clonotype came up a few times. The chain uses TRBV6-5 and TRBJ2-7, with TRBD2 identical over 10 bases. Germline values: CDR1 MNHEY, CDR2 SVGAGI. The V and J ends lost 2 bases and 4 bases, in that order; junction bases with no gene match: 8. This CDR3 is built from 16 residues. DNA of the CDR3: TGTGCCAGCAGTTACACGATTCCGGGACTAGCGTACGAGCAGTACTTC. Translating it yields CASSYTIPGLAYEQYF.

This clonotype was observed many times. This chain joins TRBV5-1 and TRBJ2-5, with 8 nucleotides matching TRBD2. CDR1 SGHRS and CDR2 YFSETQ come from the germline V gene. Trimming removed 0 bases from V and 4 bases from J; junction bases left unmatched: 2. The CDR3 is made up of 14 amino acids. The CDR3 spells CASSLEAGGETQYF. In DNA, the CDR3 is TGCGCCAGCAGCTTGGAGGCGGGAGGAGAGACCCAGTACTTC.

The gene calls are TRBV25-1 and TRBJ2-7, with TRBD2 identical over 9 bases. Unmatched junction bases numbered 9, after V lost 8 bases and J lost 4 bases. Germline V lookup: CDR1 MGHDK, CDR2 SYGVNS. The CDR3 is 14 residues long. This CDR3 reads CASQPSGRKYEQYF. As DNA, the CDR3 is TGTGCCAGCCAACCAAGCGGGAGGAAATACGAGCAGTACTTC.

The J gene is TRBJ2-2, the V gene TRBV29-1, with D unresolved. CDR3 length: 12 amino acids. V was shortened by 5 bases and J by 0 bases, with 4 bases between the two germline ends. Germline V gives CDR1 SQVTM, CDR2 ANQGSEA. CDR3 sequence: CSVLANTGELFF. DNA of the CDR3: TGCAGCGTTCTAGCGAACACCGGGGAGCTGTTTTTT.

This clonotype has just a few counts. The chain carries TRBV9 and TRBJ2-7, with 8 bases matching TRBD1. Germline V lookup: CDR1 SGDLS, CDR2 YYNGEE. The J segment lost 5 bases and the V segment lost 4 bases, leaving 11 bases of the junction unmatched. The CDR3 is 15 amino acids. The CDR3 sequence is CASSPSGQGFDEQYF. As DNA, the CDR3 is TGTGCCAGCAGCCCCTCCGGACAGGGTTTCGACGAGCAGTACTTC.

The chain combines TRBV6-5 with TRBJ2-7; 13 bases match TRBD2. CDR1 and CDR2 from the germline V gene are MNHEY and SVGAGI. J lost 6 bases, V lost 0 bases, and 2 bases had no gene match. The CDR3 is 15 residues long. Here the CDR3 DNA reads TGTGCCAGCAGTTACTCCCGGACTAGCGGGAGCGAGCAGTACTTC. Protein product: CASSYSRTSGSEQYF.

This clonotype has just a few counts. J is TRBJ1-3 and V is TRBV6-1; D is unresolved. The CDR3 has 16 amino acids. V was shortened by 4 bases and J by 0 bases, with 13 bases between the two germline ends. Germline lookup yields CDR1 MNHNS and CDR2 SASEGT. CDR3 coding DNA: TGTGCCAGCAGTGCCTTAGCTCCCGTCTCTGGAAACACCATATATTTT. It specifies CASSALAPVSGNTIYF.

This clonotype has only a few counts. The chain has TRBV18 and TRBJ1-1; perhaps TRBD1 as D (5 bases). Trimming removed 4 bases from V and 8 bases from J, with 17 bases in between. Germline CDR1 and CDR2: KGHSH and LQKENI. The CDR3 has 14 residues. The CDR3 DNA reads as TGTGCCAGCTCACGAGGGGCAGAGGAAGTCGAAGCTTTCTTT. Translating it yields CASSRGAEEVEAFF.

This CDR3 reads CASSPLGGTFSGANVLTF. CDR3 nucleotides: TGTGCCAGCAGTCCACTTGGCGGGACCTTCTCTGGGGCCAACGTCCTGACTTTC. V and J are TRBV12-3 or TRBV12-4 and TRBJ2-6, with a possible D match to TRBD2 (6 bases). The length of the CDR3 is 18 residues. The germline V and J ends were trimmed by 5 bases and 0 bases, with 17 bases remaining between them.

This clonotype was seen a handful of times. The rearrangement joins TRBV10-2 to TRBJ1-5, with D tentatively TRBD1 (6 bases). The CDR3 has 15 amino acids. V shed 2 bases and J shed 3 bases, with 11 bases lying between them. Germline-derived CDR1 and CDR2 are WSHSY and SAAADI. The chain's CDR3 is CASSEPGQPNQPQHF. CDR3 in DNA: TGCGCCAGCAGTGAGCCGGGACAACCCAATCAGCCCCAGCATTTT.

The chain couples TRBV11-3 to TRBJ1-4, with a tentative D call TRBD1 (5 bases). This CDR3 contains 14 residues. The V gene lost 5 bases and the J gene lost 8 bases, with 15 bases spanning the gap. Looked up from germline, CDR1 is SGHNT and CDR2 is YENEEA. CDR3 sequence reads: CASSERAGKEKLFF. The CDR3 nucleotides read TGTGCCAGCAGCGAAAGGGCAGGGAAGGAAAAACTGTTTTTT. Full variable domain (remainder filled in from reference TRBV11-3 and TRBJ1-4): EAGVVQSPRYKIIEKKQPVAFWCNPISGHNTLYWYLQNLGQGPELLIRYENEEAVDDSQLPKDRFSAERLKGVDSTLKIQPAELGDSAVYLCASSERAGKEKLFFGSGTQLSVL.

The table lists this clonotype with a few counts. The chain combines TRBV20-1 with TRBJ2-3; D is perhaps TRBD1 (5 bases). V gave up 3 bases and J gave up 0 bases, with 7 bases separating them. Per germline, CDR1 DFQATT and CDR2 SNEGSKA (reference sequence). The CDR3 runs to 13 residues. CDR3 bases: TGCAGTGCTAGCCGACAGAGCACAGATACGCAGTATTTT. It encodes CSASRQSTDTQYF.

This rearrangement joins TRBV20-1 to TRBJ2-7; 10 bases match TRBD2. Germline loops: CDR1 DFQATT, CDR2 SNEGSKA (reference sequence). The CDR3 runs to 13 residues. V lost 4 bases to trimming and J lost 7 bases; unmatched junction nucleotides: 7. CDR3 coding DNA: TGCAGTGCTATCAGCGGGGGGGCTTGGGAGCAGTACTTC. It codes for CSAISGGAWEQYF.

The chain couples TRBV7-3 to TRBJ2-1; D is possibly TRBD1 (6 bases). V lost 5 bases to trimming and J lost 7 bases, with 15 bases between them. CDR1 SGHTA and CDR2 FQGTGA come from the germline V gene. This CDR3 has 14 residues. DNA of the CDR3: TGTGCCAGCAGCCTCAACAGGGCGCCGAATGAGCAGTTCTTC. Its translation: CASSLNRAPNEQFF.

This clonotype was recorded once. V and J are TRBV7-4 and TRBJ2-5; TRBD1 matches 8 bases. Germline V gene data show CDR1 as SGHVT and CDR2 as SQSDAQ. The CDR3 length is 15 residues. V was pared by 5 bases and J by 3 bases, with 8 bases of the junction left unmatched. The CDR3 spells CASSDQGAGEETQYF. In nucleotides, the CDR3 is TGTGCCAGCAGCGACCAGGGGGCAGGAGAAGAGACCCAGTACTTC.

This chain uses TRBV5-1 with TRBJ2-7; 8 bases are shared with TRBD2. Trimming removed 4 bases from V and 0 bases from J; junction bases left unmatched: 9. The CDR3 length is 16 residues. CDR1 and CDR2 (germline): SGHRS, YFSETQ. The CDR3 loop is CASSARGGRSSYEQYF. The CDR3, as DNA: TGCGCCAGCAGCGCTCGGGGGGGAAGAAGCTCCTACGAGCAGTACTTC.

J is TRBJ2-6 and V is TRBV4-1; D uncertain. V shed 4 bases and J shed 1 base, with 23 bases lying between them. The CDR3 is 20 residues long. Germline assignment: CDR1 MGHRA and CDR2 YSYEKL. The CDR3, as DNA: TGCGCCAGCAGCCCCGAGATAGGTTCGGATGTAGATTCTGGGGCCAACGTCCTGACTTTC. Translating it yields CASSPEIGSDVDSGANVLTF.

The chain's CDR3 is CATSDPGKGWEQYF. The CDR3, as DNA: TGTGCCACCAGTGATCCTGGTAAGGGGTGGGAGCAGTACTTC. V usage is TRBV24-1 and J usage is TRBJ2-7; TRBD1 might be the D (5 bases). Looked up from germline, CDR1 is KGHDR and CDR2 is SFDVKD. The V gene lost 3 bases and the J gene lost 7 bases, with 15 bases spanning the gap. The CDR3 spans 14 residues.

This clonotype was recorded many times. This chain joins TRBV20-1 and TRBJ1-6; possibly TRBD1 for D (6 bases). CDR1 DFQATT and CDR2 SNEGSKA come from the germline V gene (reference sequence). V lost 4 bases to trimming and J lost 4 bases, with 14 bases between them. The CDR3 loop spans 15 amino acids. The CDR3 region is CSAKDSQSYNSPLHF. In DNA form, the CDR3 reads TGCAGTGCTAAGGACAGCCAAAGTTATAATTCACCCCTCCACTTT.

This clonotype was seen ten or more times. The DNA for the CDR3 is TGTGCCAGCAGTTATGGTGGGACAGGGAACAATGAGCAGTTCTTC. It encodes CASSYGGTGNNEQFF. The chain recombines TRBV6-5 with TRBJ2-1, with 9 bases fitting TRBD1. The CDR3 loop spans 15 amino acids. The V gene end was trimmed by 3 bases and the J gene end by 5 bases; junction bases not matched to a gene: 5. Germline-derived CDR1 and CDR2 are MNHEY and SVGAGI.

The chain joins TRBV7-3 to TRBJ1-6; the match to TRBD1 covers 9 bases. The germline CDR1 and CDR2 sequences are SGHTA and FQGTGA. The J segment lost 10 bases and the V segment lost 0 bases, leaving 7 bases of the junction unmatched. This CDR3 has 16 residues. CDR3 sequence (DNA): TGTGCCAGCAGCTTAACCGGGACAGGGAAGGGATCACCCCTCCACTTT. Translated, it gives CASSLTGTGKGSPLHF.

Ten or more counts support this clonotype. The rearrangement uses TRBV24-1 and TRBJ2-1; D is uncertain. The CDR3 is made up of 11 amino acids. From germline, CDR1 is KGHDR and CDR2 SFDVKD. Trimming removed 5 bases from V and 6 bases from J, with 4 bases in between. CDR3 nucleotides: TGTGCCACCAGTGCGCTCAATGAGCAGTTCTTC. It is translated as CATSALNEQFF.

The chain links TRBV20-1 to TRBJ1-5, with D maybe TRBD1 (5 bases). This CDR3 spans 14 amino acids. Germline V lookup: CDR1 DFQATT, CDR2 SNEGSKA (reference sequence). V lost 3 bases and J lost 6, with 15 bases in between. The CDR3 DNA sequence: TGCAGTGCTAGCTTGGGGTTTGGGGGTCAGCCCCAGCATTTT. Protein sequence: CSASLGFGGQPQHF.

The table lists this clonotype with a few counts. This sequence joins TRBV10-3 and TRBJ2-7, with D perhaps given as TRBD1 or TRBD2 (5 bases each). The germline gives CDR1 ENHRY, CDR2 SYGVKD. This CDR3 spans 15 amino acids. V shed 10 bases and J shed 5 bases, with 24 bases lying between them. This CDR3 reads CATLKRAGLRDEQYF. The CDR3 region has the DNA TGTGCCACCCTAAAGAGGGCAGGGTTGCGGGACGAGCAGTACTTC.

This clonotype was counted ten times or more. This chain links TRBV11-2 with TRBJ1-6, with D maybe TRBD1 (6 bases). V shed 5 bases and J shed 0 bases, with 11 bases lying between them. Germline V lookup: CDR1 SGHAT, CDR2 FQNNGV. This CDR3 region has 16 residues. This CDR3 reads CASSLGQSSYNSPLHF. The DNA of the CDR3 is TGTGCCAGCAGCCTAGGACAGAGCTCCTATAATTCACCCCTCCACTTT.